The source of this TCR beta chain is a study of shared clonotypes between healthy human individuals. A word on this clone: The same CDR3 is also encoded by other DNA sequences in this sample.

Each replicate PCR on the sorted subsets used approximately 200 ng DNA (around 30,000 T cell genomes). Data came from immunoSEQ multiplex PCR; TCRdb stores just in-frame clones and leaves some out. Of 1,100,000 or so clones in the sample, around 78% were seen once. Caucasian adults residing in Nashville, Tennessee made up all the donors. The investigators split CD4+ cells into a CD45RA+ naive subset and a CD45RA-negative memory subset. V gave up 2 bases and J gave up 0 bases, with 8 bases separating them. This CDR3 comprises 15 residues. CDR1 is SGHTA and CDR2 is FQGTGA in the germline V gene. Sequenced sample: memory CD4+ T cells from PBMCs. Noted subset: CD45RA-negative fraction. J is TRBJ2-1 and V is TRBV7-3; D call uncertain. The TCR sequence derives from a man aged 18 to 35 in good health. Some clones in this sample may be carry-over from other donors' samples. The CDR3: CASSLDGSSYNEQFF. The DNA for the CDR3 is TGTGCCAGCAGCTTAGACGGTAGCTCCTACAATGAGCAGTTCTTC.